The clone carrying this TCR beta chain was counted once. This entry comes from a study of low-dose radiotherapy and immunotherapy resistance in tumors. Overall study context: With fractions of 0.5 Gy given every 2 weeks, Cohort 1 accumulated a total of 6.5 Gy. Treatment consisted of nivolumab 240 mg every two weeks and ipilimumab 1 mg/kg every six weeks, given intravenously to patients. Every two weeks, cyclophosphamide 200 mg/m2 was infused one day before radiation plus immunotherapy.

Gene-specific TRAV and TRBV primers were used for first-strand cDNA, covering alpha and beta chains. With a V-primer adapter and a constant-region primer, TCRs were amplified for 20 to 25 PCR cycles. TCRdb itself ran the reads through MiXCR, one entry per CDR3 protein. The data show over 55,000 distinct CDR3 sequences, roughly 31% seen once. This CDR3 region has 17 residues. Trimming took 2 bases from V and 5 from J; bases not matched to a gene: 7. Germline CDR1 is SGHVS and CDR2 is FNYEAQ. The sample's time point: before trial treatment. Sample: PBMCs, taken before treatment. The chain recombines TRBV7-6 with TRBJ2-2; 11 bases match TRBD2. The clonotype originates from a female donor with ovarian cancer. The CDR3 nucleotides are TGTGCCAGCAGCTTACTTCGGTTAGCGGGGGGGACCGGGGAGCTGTTTTTT. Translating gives CASSLLRLAGGTGELFF.